This entry features one T cell receptor beta chain sequence. The data originate from a study of T cell changes during pregnancy in multiple sclerosis. Germline values: CDR1 MRHNA, CDR2 SNTAGT. CDR3 length equals 16 residues. Trimming cost V 3 bases and J 3 bases; bases outside gene matches: 8. Clones were read by immunoSEQ multiplex PCR, and TCRdb kept only the in-frame ones, dropping some. The data hold 50,000 to 65,000 clones, with about 93% observed a single time. This chain joins TRBV6-4 and TRBJ2-1, with 7 bases lining up with TRBD2. The sequence derives from a female donor with multiple sclerosis, enrolled in a pregnancy study. The specimen comprised CD8+ T cells from peripheral blood mononuclear cells, sampled in the second trimester of pregnancy. The CDR3 sequence: CASSEEMGLRYNEQFF. As DNA, the CDR3 is TGTGCCAGCAGTGAGGAAATGGGACTACGCTACAATGAGCAGTTCTTC.